The 22 T cell receptor beta chains reported below all come from one sample, sequenced in a study of blood T cell repertoires in COVID-19. Produced via immunoSEQ multiplex PCR; TCRdb's table is partial and in-frame only. This sample has 35,000 to 55,000 clones, with less than 90% found just once. Input material: peripheral blood. The receptors here all came from a man in his 60s with active COVID-19.

The V call is TRBV9, the J call TRBJ2-5, with unresolved D. V lost 4 bases, J lost 1 base, and 8 bases lay in between. CDR3 length equals 13 residues. Looked up from germline, CDR1 is SGDLS and CDR2 is YYNGEE. The CDR3 is CASSLRGQETQYF. In DNA, the CDR3 is TGTGCCAGCAGCCTCCGCGGCCAAGAGACCCAGTACTTC.

The chain uses TRBV24-1 and TRBJ2-5; D is possibly TRBD2 (7 bases). With 3 bases removed from V and 0 bases from J, the gap between germline ends came to 13 bases. The CDR3 runs 16 residues. Germline loops: CDR1 KGHDR, CDR2 SFDVKD. DNA of the CDR3: TGTGCCACCAGTGATCGGGGGGCAGTAGACCAAGAGACCCAGTACTTC. This encodes CATSDRGAVDQETQYF.

The CDR3 coding sequence is TGTGCCAGCAGTCCCCCCATTTCGGGACCCGGGAGGACCGGGGAGCTGTTTTTT. Protein product: CASSPPISGPGRTGELFF. This chain joins TRBV6-2 or TRBV6-3 and TRBJ2-2; TRBD2 agrees at 7 bases. The junction had 17 bases not matched to a gene; V was cut back by 5 bases and J by 5 bases. The CDR3 length is 18 residues. The germline CDR1 and CDR2 sequences are MNHEY and SVGEGT.

The genes are TRBV7-9 and TRBJ2-7; perhaps TRBD1 as D (5 bases). Trimming removed 5 bases from V and 2 bases from J, with 10 bases in between. The CDR3 is 13 amino acids. Germline V gene data show CDR1 as SEHNR and CDR2 as FQNEAQ (reference sequence). The CDR3 coding sequence is TGTGCCAGCAGCCGCAGGGATACCTACGAGCAGTACTTC. Amino acids: CASSRRDTYEQYF.

This clone was observed a single time. The chain uses TRBV11-3 and TRBJ2-5; 7 positions match TRBD2. Germline V CDR1 and CDR2: SGHNT, YENEEA. The CDR3 is 15 amino acids. V lost 1 base to trimming and J lost 1 base; unmatched junction nucleotides: 3. The CDR3 DNA sequence: TGTGCCAGCAGCTTAGGGGAGGGGCCCCAAGAGACCCAGTACTTC. It translates to CASSLGEGPQETQYF.

This chain connects TRBV11-2 to TRBJ2-3, with 7 bases aligning to TRBD2. This CDR3 is built from 16 residues. Losses at the gene ends were 4 bases for V and 7 bases for J; bases not matched to a gene: 14. CDR1 is SGHAT, CDR2 FQNNGV, per germline. CDR3 loop: CASSSRAPGLPHTQYF. Here the CDR3 DNA reads TGTGCCAGCAGCTCGCGTGCGCCGGGACTACCGCATACGCAGTATTTT.

The chain carries TRBV28 and TRBJ2-5, with 14 bases aligning to TRBD2. CDR3 size: 16 residues. The germline gives CDR1 MDHEN, CDR2 SYDVKM. Trimming took 4 bases from V and 3 from J; bases not matched to a gene: 4. CDR3 in DNA: TGTGCCAGCAGTTCGCCGGGACTAGCGGGAGAAGAGACCCAGTACTTC. Its protein product is CASSSPGLAGEETQYF. The entire variable domain, with the rest obtained from reference TRBV28 and TRBJ2-5, is as follows: DVKVTQSSRYLVKRTGEKVFLECVQDMDHENMFWYRQDPGLGLRLIYFSYDVKMKEKGDIPEGYSVSREKKERFSLILESASTNQTSMYLCASSSPGLAGEETQYFGPGTRLLVL.

The genes are TRBV6-5 and TRBJ1-6; 8 positions match TRBD1. The CDR3 sequence is 15 residues long. CDR1 and CDR2 (germline): MNHEY, SVGAGI. J was trimmed by 7 bases and V by 6 bases; bases with no gene match: 8. For the CDR3, the DNA is TGTGCCAGCAGGTACCCGGGACAGGACAATTCACCCCTCCACTTT. This gives the protein CASRYPGQDNSPLHF.

This clone came up a few times. This chain joins TRBV28 and TRBJ2-7; D possibly corresponds to TRBD1 (6 bases). Trimming cost V 10 bases and J 0 bases, with 16 bases left between them. The germline CDR1 and CDR2 sequences are MDHEN and SYDVKM. The CDR3 covers 14 residues. This CDR3 reads CATSGASSSYEQYF. DNA of the CDR3: TGTGCCACCTCAGGGGCGTCAAGCTCCTACGAGCAGTACTTC.

The rearrangement links TRBV6-5 to TRBJ1-2; 9 bases are a match to TRBD1. CDR3 length: 13 amino acids. V dropped 7 bases and J dropped 7; count of bases not matched to a gene: 7. The V gene's germline CDR1 is MNHEY and CDR2 SVGAGI. The CDR3 protein is CASNRDRVGGYTF. In nucleotides, the CDR3 is TGTGCCAGCAATCGGGACAGGGTGGGTGGCTACACCTTC.

The chain employs TRBV7-9 and TRBJ2-3; a weak D match, TRBD2 (6 bases). CDR3 length: 17 amino acids. The V and J ends lost 4 bases and 1 base respectively, with 18 bases between them. Germline V lookup: CDR1 SEHNR, CDR2 FQNEAQ (reference sequence). CDR3 region: CASSSHQWGLGTDTQYF. DNA of the CDR3: TGTGCCAGCAGCTCCCACCAATGGGGACTGGGCACAGATACGCAGTATTTT.

The chain links TRBV6-5 to TRBJ1-1, with TRBD1 as a possible D gene (6 bases). V was pared by 6 bases and J by 3 bases, with 14 bases between. The CDR3 is 14 amino acids. CDR1 is MNHEY and CDR2 is SVGAGI in the germline V gene. CDR3 in amino acids: CASSYREGYTEAFF. The CDR3 coding sequence is TGTGCCAGCAGCTACAGGGAGGGGTACACTGAAGCTTTCTTT.

In this sample, this clone turned up once. The V and J genes are TRBV24-1 and TRBJ2-1; possible D gene TRBD2, 5 bases. Between the trimmed V and J ends, which lost 5 bases and 11 bases, there was a span of 15 bases. The CDR3 contains 13 residues. Per the germline V gene, CDR1 is KGHDR and CDR2 is SFDVKD. The chain's CDR3 is CATSASPSLKQFF. CDR3 bases: TGTGCCACCAGTGCTAGTCCTAGCCTTAAGCAGTTCTTC.

The chain has TRBV3-1 (or the pseudogene TRBV3-2) and TRBJ1-5; TRBD1 agrees at 8 bases. The CDR3 length is 15 residues. V lost 6 bases and J lost 0; bases outside the gene matches: 4. Germline assignment: CDR1 LGHDT and CDR2 YNNKEL (reference sequence). The CDR3 loop is CASSPGQVSNQPQHF. The CDR3 DNA reads as TGTGCCAGCAGTCCGGGACAGGTTAGCAATCAGCCCCAGCATTTT.

The rearrangement joins TRBV19 to TRBJ1-1; TRBD1 might be the D (5 bases). Trimming took off 6 bases at V and 4 bases at J, with 6 bases between the two ends. The CDR3 covers 11 residues. Germline V gene sequence: CDR1 LNHDA, CDR2 SQIVND (reference sequence). The CDR3 sequence is CASRGPTEAFF. The CDR3 DNA follows: TGTGCCAGTAGGGGGCCCACTGAAGCTTTCTTT.

In its sample, this clone was seen once. The chain recombines TRBV18 with TRBJ2-2; tentative D call: TRBD2 (6 bases). V lost 3 bases and J lost 2, with 22 bases in between. Germline values: CDR1 KGHSH, CDR2 LQKENI. The CDR3 contains 19 residues. DNA for the CDR3: TGTGCCAGCTCACCCAATTCGCCTTCCCGGGACTTAAACACCGGGGAGCTGTTTTTT. Amino acids: CASSPNSPSRDLNTGELFF.

DNA for the CDR3: TGTGCCAGCAGCCCAGCCCGGGACAGGGGGTTTAGCACAGATACGCAGTATTTT. Encoded protein: CASSPARDRGFSTDTQYF. The chain couples TRBV7-9 to TRBJ2-3; TRBD1 matches at 11 bases. The CDR3 has 18 amino acids. Trimming at V came to 5 bases and at J to 0 bases, leaving 10 bases not matched to a gene. From germline, CDR1 is SEHNR and CDR2 FQNEAQ (reference sequence).

The chain is built from TRBV9 and TRBJ2-7, with no clear D. Germline CDR1 SGDLS, CDR2 YYNGEE. This CDR3 spans 15 amino acids. Trimming removed 0 bases from V and 2 bases from J, with 12 bases in between. The CDR3 nucleotides are TGTGCCAGCAGCGTAGTCCCAGGAACCCCCTACGAGCAGTACTTC. This translates into CASSVVPGTPYEQYF.

This clone was detected only once. The chain carries TRBV9 and TRBJ2-3; 11 positions agree with TRBD2. Germline loops: CDR1 SGDLS, CDR2 YYNGEE. CDR3 length equals 16 residues. V shed 3 bases, J shed 3 bases, and the junction held 6 bases outside the gene matches. The CDR3 nucleotides read TGTGCCAGCAGCGCCCTATTAGCGGGGGGGACAGATACGCAGTATTTT. Translation gives CASSALLAGGTDTQYF.

J is TRBJ2-7 and V is TRBV27; a possible D gene is TRBD1 (5 bases). In germline, CDR1 is MNHEY, CDR2 SMNVEV (reference sequence). V was trimmed by 3 bases and J by 3 bases, leaving 18 bases between them. This CDR3 has 16 amino acids. The CDR3 nucleotides read TGTGCCAGCAGTTTGTACCCCCGTACAGGAGACTACGAGCAGTACTTC. Its protein is CASSLYPRTGDYEQYF.

This rearrangement joins TRBV7-2 to TRBJ1-4; TRBD1 matches at 7 bases. Germline CDR1 reads SGHTA; CDR2 reads FQGNSA. The CDR3 consists of 17 residues. Trimming cost V 4 bases and J 4 bases; bases outside gene matches: 12. The chain's CDR3 is CASSSRLGTAVNEKLFF. DNA for the CDR3: TGTGCCAGCAGCTCGCGGCTTGGGACAGCCGTTAATGAAAAACTGTTTTTT.

The rearrangement uses TRBV19 and TRBJ1-2; D uncertain. The germline V gene has CDR1 LNHDA and CDR2 SQIVND (reference sequence). V was trimmed by 0 bases and J by 4 bases, leaving 9 bases between them. The CDR3 loop spans 14 amino acids. The CDR3 loop reads CASSIDTVGYGYTF. The CDR3 nucleotides read TGTGCCAGTAGTATAGATACGGTCGGCTATGGCTACACCTTC. Drawing the rest from reference TRBV19 and TRBJ1-2, the complete variable domain is DGGITQSPKYLFRKEGQNVTLSCEQNLNHDAMYWYRQDPGQGLRLIYYSQIVNDFQKGDIAEGYSVSREKKESFPLTVTSAQKNPTAFYLCASSIDTVGYGYTFGSGTRLTVV.